The T cell receptor beta chain under discussion was sequenced for a study of human T cells and chemical hapten exposure. In regard to this clonotype: A much larger clone is a single base away; this may be a read error.

Looked up from germline, CDR1 is MNHEY and CDR2 is SVGEGT. Trimming took off 6 bases at V and 2 bases at J, with 11 bases between the two ends. The CDR3 spans 14 residues. In TCRdb, the 5' RACE reads were re-called with MiXCR into one record per CDR3 protein. The profile shows approximately 150,000 distinct CDR3 sequences, about 4% of them singletons. From whole blood left unfractionated, total RNA was extracted. The chain is built from TRBV6-2 or TRBV6-3 and TRBJ1-5; the D is unclear. The receptor was derived from a female donor in good health. The CDR3: CASREWDGNQPQHF. CDR3 bases: TGTGCCAGCAGAGAATGGGATGGCAATCAGCCCCAGCATTTT.